These T cell receptor beta chains were read from a single sample in a study of Graves' ophthalmopathy and Graves' hyperthyroidism. TCRdb reprocessed the multiplex PCR reads via MiXCR and lists one record per CDR3 protein. The data hold 500,000 to 700,000 distinct CDR3 sequences, with roughly 40% observed a single time. Material: peripheral blood or thyroid tissue (not recorded which). These receptors originate from an adult man with Graves' hyperthyroidism. Each CDR3 is given with its conserved first and last residue.

j_call | v_call | cdr3_aa
TRBJ2-7 | TRBV13 | CASSYGTVSYEQYF
TRBJ1-1 | TRBV2 | CASGQENTEAFF
TRBJ1-2 | TRBV20-1 | CSAIIRGGSYGYTF
TRBJ2-5 | TRBV20-1 | CSANRGTQETQYF
TRBJ2-7 | TRBV15 | CATSRVGTSGNNEQYF
TRBJ1-1 | TRBV12-3/TRBV12-4 | CASSPRGYTEAFF
TRBJ1-1 | TRBV12-3/TRBV12-4 | CASSGRGAGGAFF
TRBJ2-2 | TRBV11-3 | CASSVDRVIGELFF
TRBJ2-3 | TRBV15 | CATSPAEGTDTQYF
TRBJ2-1 | TRBV2 | CASSSEGLAANEQFF
TRBJ1-2 | TRBV7-2 | CASSLRSGHLPGYTF
TRBJ1-6 | TRBV11-3 | CASSLTGDLYSPLHF
TRBJ2-5 | TRBV12-3/TRBV12-4 | CASSLGAGTYQETQYF
TRBJ2-5 | TRBV5-1 | CASSYRGQEAQYF
TRBJ2-5 | TRBV28 | CASSLSGRVQQTQYF
TRBJ2-7 | TRBV5-6 | CASSQALWTGISYEQYF
TRBJ2-5 | TRBV25-1 | CASSESKGTGPSYETQYF